Listed below are T cell receptor beta chains from one sample, sequenced in a study of metastatic and nonmetastatic thyroid tumors. TCRdb used MiXCR to call clones anew from the PCR reads. The table includes under 20,000 clones, roughly 17% detected once. Sequencing was done on a sample of blood. These receptors all stem from a male donor with papillary thyroid cancer or a benign thyroid nodule (not recorded which). Some clones in this sample may be carry-over from other donors' samples. CDR3s include the opening cysteine and the closing phenylalanine or tryptophan. The D gene is left open where the match is weak. Size is stated for part of the rows, as once, few or many counts, or as a class when the clone is expanded.

clone size	D gene	V gene	J gene	CDR3 DNA	CDR3 protein
many	NA	TRBV10-3	TRBJ1-1	TGTGCCATCAGTGAGTCGGCGGCAGGGGCGAACACTGAAGCTTTCTTT	CAISESAAGANTEAFF
many	NA	TRBV19	TRBJ2-1	TGTGCCAGTAGCCCCTTTGCCGGGGACTACAATGAGCAGTTCTTC	CASSPFAGDYNEQFF
medium-sized	NA	TRBV18	TRBJ2-7	TGTGCCAGCTCACCAGCCGGGACTGCCCTCGGCGACGAGCAGTACTTC	CASSPAGTALGDEQYF
medium-sized	NA	TRBV13	TRBJ2-7	TGTGCCAGCAGCTTAGCGGGACCCTACGAGCAGTACTTC	CASSLAGPYEQYF
few	NA	TRBV5-1	TRBJ2-7	TGCGCCAGCAGCTTTCCTGTCGAGCGGGTGGGGGCCTACGAGCAGTACTTC	CASSFPVERVGAYEQYF
medium-sized	NA	TRBV30	TRBJ1-6	TGTGCCTGGAGTGGGGGTATTGATTCACCCCTCCACTTT	CAWSGGIDSPLHF
medium-sized	NA	TRBV6-5	TRBJ1-3	TGTGCCAGCAGTTACGGCTCTGGAAACACCATATATTTT	CASSYGSGNTIYF
many	NA	TRBV6-2/TRBV6-3	TRBJ1-5	TGTGCCAGCAGTTACAGCCTCGGGACCCAGCATTTT	CASSYSLGTQHF
NA	TRBD2	TRBV3-1	TRBJ2-2	TGCGCCAGCAGTTTAGAGCGGGAGATGGCCAGCACCGTTGAGCTGTTTTTT	CASSLEREMASTVELFF
many	TRBD1	TRBV28	TRBJ1-1	TGTGCCAGCAGCCTGGGGACAGGGGTGGGAACTGAAGCTTTCTTT	CASSLGTGVGTEAFF
NA	NA	TRBV6-4	TRBJ2-5	TGTGCCAGCAGGGGGTTGGAGACCCAGTACTTC	CASRGLETQYF
few	NA	TRBV27	TRBJ2-3	TGTGCCAGCAGTTTACTCGGACCAGGGCGCTCTTTCACAGATACGCAGTATTTT	CASSLLGPGRSFTDTQYF
many	NA	TRBV5-4	TRBJ2-3	TGTGCCAGCAGCATTGGGGGTATGGGGGATTCCGCAGATACGCAGTATTTT	CASSIGGMGDSADTQYF
NA	TRBD1	TRBV6-6	TRBJ1-5	TGTGCCAGCAGTTACCGGGACAGGGGGCACGATCAGCCCCAGCATTTT	CASSYRDRGHDQPQHF
many	TRBD2	TRBV6-1	TRBJ2-3	TGTGCCAGCAGTGAAGGACTAGCGGGAGCAGATACGCAGTATTTT	CASSEGLAGADTQYF
NA	TRBD1	TRBV4-2	TRBJ2-1	TGTGCCAGCAGCCAAGGGGCCGGACAGGCCTACAATGAGCAGTTCTTC	CASSQGAGQAYNEQFF
NA	NA	TRBV7-3	TRBJ2-2	TGTGCCAGCAGCTTAATAGGGACGACGAACACCGGGGAGCTGTTTTTT	CASSLIGTTNTGELFF
NA	TRBD1	TRBV27	TRBJ1-2	TGTGCCAGCAGAGCCTCCGGGACAGCTAACTATGGCTACACCTTC	CASRASGTANYGYTF
many	NA	TRBV7-6	TRBJ2-2	TGTGCCAGCTGTCGGGGCCCAAACACCGGGGAGCTGTTTTTT	CASCRGPNTGELFF
medium-sized	TRBD1	TRBV5-1	TRBJ2-1	TGCGCCAGCAGCCCTTTACAGGGGAGCACCTACAATGAGCAGTTCTTC	CASSPLQGSTYNEQFF
many	NA	TRBV12-3/TRBV12-4	TRBJ2-1	TGTGCCAGCAGTTTAGGCAATGAGCAGTTCTTC	CASSLGNEQFF
many	TRBD1	TRBV12-3/TRBV12-4	TRBJ2-4	TGTGCCAGCAGTTTTGACAGGGGGCTTAGAAAAAACATTCAGTACTTC	CASSFDRGLRKNIQYF
many	TRBD2	TRBV4-1	TRBJ2-1	TGCGCCAGCAGCCAAATTCAAGCGGAAGCTAGCGGAGCAGACAATGAGCAGTTCTTC	CASSQIQAEASGADNEQFF
many	TRBD1	TRBV18	TRBJ2-7	TGTGCCAGCTCACCACCGACAGGGACCTACGAGCAGTACTTC	CASSPPTGTYEQYF
many	TRBD2	TRBV27	TRBJ2-1	TGTGCCAGCAGTTTCCGCGGGGGCTACAATGAGCAGTTCTTC	CASSFRGGYNEQFF
few	TRBD2	TRBV4-1	TRBJ2-7	TGCGCCAGCAGCCTGGCCCCGGGACTAGGTACCTACGAGCAGTACTTC	CASSLAPGLGTYEQYF
many	TRBD1	TRBV2	TRBJ1-2	TGTGCCAGCAGCGAGACAGGGGGCTATGGCTACACCTTC	CASSETGGYGYTF
medium-sized	TRBD1	TRBV20-1	TRBJ1-5	TGCAGCGTAAGACAGGGCAACAATCAGCCCCAGCATTTT	CSVRQGNNQPQHF
many	TRBD2	TRBV11-2	TRBJ2-7	TGTGCCAGCAGCTCCCGGACTAGCGGGACCCCCTTCGAGCAGTACTTC	CASSSRTSGTPFEQYF
many	NA	TRBV4-1	TRBJ2-1	TGCGCCAGCAGCCAAGATAGGGGGTTGGATGAGCAGTTCTTC	CASSQDRGLDEQFF
many	NA	TRBV7-9	TRBJ2-1	TGTGCCAGCAGCCGTGTAGAGCAGTTCTTC	CASSRVEQFF
many	TRBD1	TRBV19	TRBJ1-1	TGTGCCAGTAGTGCAGACAGGGTTGCTTTCTTT	CASSADRVAFF
once	NA	TRBV30	TRBJ1-2	TGTGCCTGGAGTGTAGGAGTAACAGCAGCTAACTATGGCTACACCTTC	CAWSVGVTAANYGYTF